What follows is one TCR beta chain and its context. Original methodology: Estimates of nucleated cell counts were drawn from the amplification of reference gene primers. Assay used: immunoSEQ multiplex PCR; TCRdb lists only in-frame clones, some missing. V and J calls and clone size are copied from that table; D and trimming were computed from the DNA. The repertoire includes some 210,000 clones, 70% to 90% of them detected once, and about 5% sits in the top ten. The sample is drawn from a study of blood T cell repertoires in COVID-19. V shed 1 base, J shed 3 bases, and the junction held 7 bases outside the gene matches. Germline V gene sequence: CDR1 SGHRS, CDR2 YFSETQ. The CDR3 consists of 16 residues.

V gene TRBV5-1 combines with J gene TRBJ2-3; 8 bases are a match to TRBD2. This clonotype was obtained from a woman in her thirties or forties with acute or convalescent COVID-19. The sample taken for sequencing was peripheral blood. The CDR3 DNA reads TGCGCCAGCAGCTTGACCGCGGGGGGTTCTACAGATACGCAGTATTTT. Protein sequence: CASSLTAGGSTDTQYF.